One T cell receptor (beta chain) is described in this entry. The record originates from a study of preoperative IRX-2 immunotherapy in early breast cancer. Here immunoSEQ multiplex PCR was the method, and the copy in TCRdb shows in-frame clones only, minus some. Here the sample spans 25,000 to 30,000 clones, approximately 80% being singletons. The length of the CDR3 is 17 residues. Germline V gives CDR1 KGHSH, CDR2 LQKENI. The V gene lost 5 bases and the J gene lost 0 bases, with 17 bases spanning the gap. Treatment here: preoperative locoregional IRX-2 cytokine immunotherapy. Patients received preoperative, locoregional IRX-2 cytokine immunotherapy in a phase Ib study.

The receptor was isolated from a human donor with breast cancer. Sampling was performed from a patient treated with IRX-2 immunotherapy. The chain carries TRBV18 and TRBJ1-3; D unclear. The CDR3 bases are TGTGCCAGCTCAAGCGGAGGAGCAGGAGTCTCTGGAAACACCATATATTTT. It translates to CASSSGGAGVSGNTIYF.